This T cell receptor (beta chain) comes out of a study of T cell repertoires in cytomegalovirus infection (dated 2019 in TCRdb). For context, the study as a whole: Donor HLA type was relevant to the analysis, because carriage of CMV infection together with the matching HLA type was indicated by public TCR beta signatures.

Here is what the overall study found, with its caveats: The ex vivo response was dominated by HLA-C-restricted CMV-specific TCR beta clonotypes, which also provided the single most frequent clonotype in two of eight donors. In both this cohort and an independent cohort of 352 donors, the cumulative frequency of public TCR beta family members distinguished carriers of CMV infection plus the relevant HLA type.

From cysteine to phenylalanine, the CDR3 is 14 amino acids long. The read is trimmed to its CDR3 DNA, 42 bases read in frame from base 1. The germline V gene (reference sequence) specifies LNHDA as CDR1 and SQIVND as CDR2. V sheds 10 bases and J sheds 4 bases, leaving 17 bases between their ends. This clonotype was observed many times. Its antigen is not yet known. Base quality data are lacking; no much larger clone is found one base away. Sequenced using an Illumina HiSeq 1500. The public reads were quality trimmed at Q25 with fastp and then assembled into clones with MiXCR by TCRdb, keeping productive beta chains. Every distinct CDR3 protein forms one entry, paired with its most common genes and DNA. The sample yields roughly 240,000 distinct CDR3 sequences; 6.5% were counted once. Clones ranked in the top ten supply less than 7.5% of the sample.

The source is a human donor in good health (CMV status not recorded). Some clones in this sample may be carry-over from other donors' samples. What was sequenced was PBMCs. The receptor chain draws on TRBV19 and TRBJ1-5, with a weak D call of TRBD1 (6 bases match). The DNA sequence reads TGTGCCACCCACAGCCGGGACAAAAATCAGCCCCAGCATTTT. This sequence encodes CATHSRDKNQPQHF. Here the CDR3 is joined to the reference TRBV19 and TRBJ1-5 genes, and the full variable domain is: DGGITQSPKYLFRKEGQNVTLSCEQNLNHDAMYWYRQDPGQGLRLIYYSQIVNDFQKGDIAEGYSVSREKKESFPLTVTSAQKNPTAFYLCATHSRDKNQPQHFGDGTRLSIL.